This note documents a single TCR beta chain sequence. During the 2 weeks before they entered the study, exposed participants had met someone with a PCR-confirmed or clinician-diagnosed COVID-19 case. In the study's own analysis: How many nucleated cells were present was estimated from reference gene primer amplification. TCRdb keeps only in-frame clones here, not all; method: immunoSEQ multiplex PCR. V and J calls and clone size are as listed in that table; D and trimming were resolved from the DNA. The sample lists 250,000 or so clones, approximately 90% seen once, with less than 3.5% in the top ten. The data originate from a study of blood T cell repertoires in COVID-19. About the study: Acute and convalescent COVID-19 samples came from the United States, Italy and Spain.

This TCR was recovered from a man aged 35-49 years who had been exposed to COVID-19. The sequenced material came from PBMCs or T cells enriched from blood (not recorded which).

This CDR3 reads CASSQGWTRTGELFF. Written as DNA, the CDR3 is TGTGCCAGCAGCCAAGGCTGGACTCGAACCGGGGAGCTGTTTTTT. V gene TRBV3-1 (or the pseudogene TRBV3-2) combines with J gene TRBJ2-2; a weak D match, TRBD2 (5 bases). Germline values: CDR1 LGHDT, CDR2 YNNKEL (reference sequence). V was cut by 1 base and J by 5 bases, with 11 bases left in between. CDR3 length equals 15 residues.